This T cell receptor beta chain is drawn from a study of naive and memory T cell subsets. Study-level results: This RNA-based method may be sensitive to activation-related transcript changes.

The ends lost 1 base at V and 5 bases at J; junction bases unmatched: 8. Germline V gives CDR1 SGHVS, CDR2 FQNEAQ. This CDR3 contains 17 residues. The library had UMIs added by 3' ligation of an oligonucleotide to TCR cDNA. Adult healthy volunteers gave 2.5 ml peripheral blood for whole-blood RNA. Cells were not sorted; total RNA input targeted roughly 1 to 1000 ng. This clonotype has a count of ten or more. Its antigen is not known. The SP2 primer and nested alpha and beta constant region primers amplified ligated cDNA in four rounds. Reverse transcription of blood and skin TCR RNA was primed at alpha and beta constant regions. MiXCR was run by TCRdb on the 5' RACE reads, yielding one entry per CDR3 protein. The sample contains 55,000 to 70,000 distinct CDR3 sequences, under 10% of which appear only once.

This TCR derives from a female donor in good health. The chain has TRBV7-8 and TRBJ2-1; 10 positions match TRBD2. The CDR3 region has the DNA TGTGCCAGCAGCTTAGATCTAGCGGGGGAACCCCACAATGAGCAGTTCTTC. Translated: CASSLDLAGEPHNEQFF.